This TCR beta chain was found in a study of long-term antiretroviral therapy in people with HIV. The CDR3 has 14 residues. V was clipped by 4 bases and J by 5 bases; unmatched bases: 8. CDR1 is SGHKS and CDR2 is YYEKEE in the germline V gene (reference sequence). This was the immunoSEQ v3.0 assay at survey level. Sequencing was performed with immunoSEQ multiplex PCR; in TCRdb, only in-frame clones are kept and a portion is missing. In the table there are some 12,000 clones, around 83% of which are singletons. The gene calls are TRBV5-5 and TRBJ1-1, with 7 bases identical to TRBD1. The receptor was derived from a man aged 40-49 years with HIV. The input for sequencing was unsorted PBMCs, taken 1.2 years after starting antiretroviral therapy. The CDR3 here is CASSQGDGKTEAFF. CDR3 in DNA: TGTGCCAGCAGCCAGGGGGATGGAAAGACTGAAGCTTTCTTT.